The text below deals with one T cell receptor (beta chain). Patients in Seattle were enrolled during active infection, then followed longitudinally. The data derive from a study of blood T cell repertoires in COVID-19. Study as a whole: Both acute and convalescent COVID-19 samples were obtained from the United States, Italy and Spain. Nucleic acid was either cDNA or gDNA, and it came from T cells, B-cell-depleted T cells, or PBMCs.

Clones were sequenced by immunoSEQ multiplex PCR, and TCRdb holds only the in-frame ones, with some missing. The sample lists hundreds of thousands of clones; 65% to 90% were seen once. This sequence was found in a woman aged 70-85 years with COVID-19, enrolled during active disease. Sequenced input: peripheral blood.

The CDR3 sequence: CAWNVRGVGYGYTF. CDR3 DNA: TGTGCCTGGAATGTTCGGGGGGTCGGCTATGGCTACACCTTC. The rearrangement uses TRBV30 and TRBJ1-2; tentative D call: TRBD1 (5 bases). Germline V CDR1 and CDR2: GTSNPN, SVGIG (reference sequence). The CDR3 length is 14 residues. Trimming left V 4 bases short and J 4 bases short, with 16 bases between.